This T cell receptor (beta chain) originates from a study of human thymus T cells. With 3 bases removed from V and 3 bases from J, the gap between germline ends came to 11 bases. Germline CDR1 is ENHRY and CDR2 is SYGVKD. This CDR3 is 14 amino acids long. Generated by immunoSEQ multiplex PCR, the TCRdb table keeps only in-frame clones and is missing some. The data show under 70,000 clones, 94% seen once. This clonotype was sampled from a boy in the first two years of life with a congenital heart defect but otherwise immunologically healthy. This chain connects TRBV10-3 to TRBJ1-2; D remains unclear. The sequencing input was blood. CDR3 sequence (DNA): TGTGCCATCAGTGACCCGGGTGAGGACTATGGCTACACCTTC. Residues: CAISDPGEDYGYTF.